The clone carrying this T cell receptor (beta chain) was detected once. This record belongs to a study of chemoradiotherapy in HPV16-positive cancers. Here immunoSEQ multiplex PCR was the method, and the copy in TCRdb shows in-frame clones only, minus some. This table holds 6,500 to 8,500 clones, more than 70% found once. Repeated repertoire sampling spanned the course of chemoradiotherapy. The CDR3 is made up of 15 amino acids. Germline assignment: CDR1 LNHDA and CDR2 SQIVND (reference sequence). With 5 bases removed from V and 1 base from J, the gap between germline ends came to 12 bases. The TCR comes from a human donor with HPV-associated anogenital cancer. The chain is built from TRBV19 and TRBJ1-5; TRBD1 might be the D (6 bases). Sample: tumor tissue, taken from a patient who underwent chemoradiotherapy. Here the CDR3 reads CASSVQGRSNQPQHF. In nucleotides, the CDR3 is TGTGCCAGTAGTGTGCAGGGGAGAAGCAATCAGCCCCAGCATTTT.